The 23 T cell receptor beta chains in this list originate from one sample, sequenced in a study of PD-1 blockade in classical Hodgkin lymphoma. Time point noted: newly diagnosed, previously untreated cHL patient sample. By magnetic negative selection, CD4+ T cells were purified from thawed PBMCs. The protocol was immunoSEQ multiplex PCR, while the TCRdb copy is restricted to in-frame clones and leaves out a portion. The sample lists some 30,000 clones, about 87% occurring once. Sequenced input: CD4+ T cells from blood. The receptors derive from a human donor with classical Hodgkin lymphoma.

In this sample, this clone turned up once. The chain carries TRBV11-2 and TRBJ2-1; D remains unclear. CDR3 length equals 15 residues. V was clipped by 0 bases and J by 4 bases, with 10 bases between them. The germline gives CDR1 SGHAT, CDR2 FQNNGV. The CDR3 here is CASSLDKGRYNEQFF. In DNA form, the CDR3 reads TGTGCCAGCAGCTTAGATAAAGGTAGATACAATGAGCAGTTCTTC.

The sample holds one count of this clone. The rearrangement links TRBV28 to TRBJ2-7; TRBD2 matches 10 bases. The CDR3 is 15 amino acids. V was pared by 2 bases and J by 7 bases, with 8 bases of the junction left unmatched. Looked up from germline, CDR1 is MDHEN and CDR2 is SYDVKM. CDR3 DNA sequence: TGTGCCAGCAGTTTAGTGGGGACTAGCGTAGTAGAGCAGTACTTC. It is translated as CASSLVGTSVVEQYF.

V usage is TRBV9 and J usage is TRBJ2-1, with a tentative D call TRBD1 (6 bases). Germline loops: CDR1 SGDLS, CDR2 YYNGEE. V was pared by 2 bases and J by 1 base, with 10 bases between. The CDR3 has 15 residues. DNA for the CDR3: TGTGCCAGCAGCGTCGATAGGGGGTCCTACAATGAGCAGTTCTTC. Residues: CASSVDRGSYNEQFF.

This chain uses TRBV28 with TRBJ2-7; 9 bases map to TRBD1. The CDR3 has 15 residues. CDR1 is MDHEN, CDR2 SYDVKM, per germline. V gave up 6 bases and J gave up 4 bases; unmatched junction bases: 10. This chain's CDR3 is CASSRAGTGIYEQYF. CDR3 DNA sequence: TGTGCCAGCAGCAGGGCCGGGACAGGGATTTACGAGCAGTACTTC.

The chain joins TRBV18 to TRBJ1-1, with a weak D call TRBD1 (6 bases). V lost 4 bases and J 0 bases, leaving 12 bases between the germline ends. Germline V CDR1 and CDR2: KGHSH, LQKENI. This CDR3 spans 15 amino acids. CDR3 region: CASSQSGQMNTEAFF. The DNA for the CDR3 is TGTGCCAGCTCACAGTCCGGACAGATGAACACTGAAGCTTTCTTT.

The chain couples TRBV11-3 to TRBJ1-3, with 8 bases fitting TRBD1. Germline trimming cut 5 bases from V and 5 bases from J; bases unmatched to any gene: 14. Germline V gene sequence: CDR1 SGHNT, CDR2 YENEEA. This CDR3 has 17 amino acids. The CDR3 sequence is CASSPEGAGGFRNTIYF. CDR3 nucleotides: TGTGCCAGCAGCCCCGAGGGAGCAGGGGGCTTTAGAAACACCATATATTTT. The full variable domain, completed using reference TRBV11-3 and TRBJ1-3, is EAGVVQSPRYKIIEKKQPVAFWCNPISGHNTLYWYLQNLGQGPELLIRYENEEAVDDSQLPKDRFSAERLKGVDSTLKIQPAELGDSAVYLCASSPEGAGGFRNTIYFGEGSWLTVV.

The CDR3 coding sequence is TGTGCCAGCAGTCCGCCGGGGGGTGAGCAGTACTTC. Protein product: CASSPPGGEQYF. This rearrangement joins TRBV27 to TRBJ2-7, with 7 bases fitting TRBD2. CDR3 size: 12 residues. The ends lost 5 bases at V and 7 bases at J; junction bases unmatched: 5. CDR1 and CDR2 from the germline V gene are MNHEY and SMNVEV (reference sequence).

The chain is built from TRBV10-3 and TRBJ1-3; TRBD1 is a possible D gene (5 bases). V lost 7 bases to trimming and J lost 0 bases, with 13 bases between them. The germline V gene has CDR1 ENHRY and CDR2 SYGVKD. The CDR3 spans 15 residues. The CDR3 coding sequence is TGTGCCATCACCCCGGACATAACCTCTGGAAACACCATATATTTT. This encodes CAITPDITSGNTIYF.

The chain carries TRBV19 and TRBJ2-6; D gene ambiguous. The V gene lost 3 bases and the J gene lost 4 bases, with 10 bases spanning the gap. The CDR3 covers 15 residues. Germline V gives CDR1 LNHDA, CDR2 SQIVND (reference sequence). As DNA, the CDR3 is TGTGCCAGTAGTATCTTTGAGTCCGGGGCCAACGTCCTGACTTTC. Protein sequence: CASSIFESGANVLTF.

This clone was seen a single time. The CDR3: CASSLKGVGEQFF. The CDR3 coding sequence is TGTGCCAGCAGCTTAAAAGGAGTTGGTGAGCAGTTCTTC. The V call is TRBV11-2, the J call TRBJ2-1, with no clear D. CDR3 length: 13 residues. V dropped 2 bases and J dropped 9 bases, with 11 bases sitting between them. Per the germline V gene, CDR1 is SGHAT and CDR2 is FQNNGV.

The chain links TRBV27 to TRBJ1-2, with 7 bases lining up with TRBD1. Looked up from germline, CDR1 is MNHEY and CDR2 is SMNVEV (reference sequence). V lost 3 bases and J lost 6; bases outside the gene matches: 4. The CDR3 is 13 amino acids. For the CDR3, the DNA is TGTGCCAGCAGTTTGAGGGGGCGGGATGGCTACACCTTC. This codes for CASSLRGRDGYTF.

The table lists this clone with a count of one. The chain uses TRBV27 and TRBJ2-7; perhaps D is TRBD1 or TRBD2 (6 bases each). This CDR3 has 15 amino acids. Germline lookup yields CDR1 MNHEY and CDR2 SMNVEV (reference sequence). V was shortened by 6 bases and J by 1 base, with 16 bases between the two germline ends. The CDR3 sequence: CASRATRGTSYEQYF. CDR3 DNA sequence: TGTGCCAGCAGGGCAACGAGGGGGACTTCCTACGAGCAGTACTTC.

The chain couples TRBV7-3 to TRBJ2-1; no clear D gene. This CDR3 has 13 residues. Germline assignment: CDR1 SGHTA and CDR2 FQGTGA. Trimming shortened V by 5 bases and J by 2 bases, and 7 bases separated the two germline ends. CDR3 in DNA: TGTGCCAGCAGCCAATCAGCCTACAATGAGCAGTTCTTC. Amino acid sequence: CASSQSAYNEQFF. The full variable domain, in which reference TRBV7-3 and TRBJ2-1 provide the parts outside the CDR3, is GAGVSQTPSNKVTEKGKYVELRCDPISGHTALYWYRQSLGQGPEFLIYFQGTGAADDSGLPNDRFFAVRPEGSVSTLKIQRTERGDSAVYLCASSQSAYNEQFFGPGTRLTVL.

This chain connects TRBV18 to TRBJ1-2; no firm D call. This CDR3 contains 14 residues. V lost 0 bases and J lost 8, with 13 bases in between. Per germline, CDR1 KGHSH and CDR2 LQKENI. CDR3 loop: CASSPPGQAPGYTF. For the CDR3, the DNA is TGTGCCAGCTCACCACCGGGCCAGGCACCGGGCTACACCTTC.

The V gene is TRBV9, the J gene TRBJ1-5; 7 bases are a match to TRBD1. Germline-derived CDR1 and CDR2 are SGDLS and YYNGEE. The CDR3 is 14 amino acids. With V trimmed by 3 bases and J by 1 base, 1 base remained unmatched. The CDR3 loop reads CASSGRGSNQPQHF. For the CDR3, the DNA is TGTGCCAGCAGCGGCAGGGGGAGCAATCAGCCCCAGCATTTT. The whole variable domain, remainder taken from reference TRBV9 and TRBJ1-5, is DSGVTQTPKHLITATGQRVTLRCSPRSGDLSVYWYQQSLDQGLQFLIQYYNGEERAKGNILERFSAQQFPDLHSELNLSSLELGDSALYFCASSGRGSNQPQHFGDGTRLSIL.

The chain couples TRBV7-3 to TRBJ2-1; D remains ambiguous. This CDR3 has 15 residues. Germline V gene sequence: CDR1 SGHTA, CDR2 FQGTGA. V gave up 5 bases and J gave up 7 bases, with 18 bases separating them. CDR3 loop: CASSPLVSVGNEQFF. CDR3 bases: TGTGCCAGCAGCCCGCTCGTCTCCGTGGGTAATGAGCAGTTCTTC.

The chain links TRBV5-6 to TRBJ2-3; perhaps TRBD2 as D (6 bases). Germline CDR1 is SGHDT and CDR2 is YYEEEE. The germline V and J ends were trimmed by 1 base and 3 bases, with 15 bases remaining between them. The CDR3 runs 16 residues. CDR3 sequence: CASSLFVGSLTDTQYF. CDR3 DNA sequence: TGTGCCAGCAGCTTGTTTGTCGGGAGCTTAACAGATACGCAGTATTTT. Based on the CDR3 plus reference TRBV5-6 and TRBJ2-3, the full variable domain is DAGVTQSPTHLIKTRGQQVTLRCSPKSGHDTVSWYQQALGQGPQFIFQYYEEEERQRGNFPDRFSGHQFPNYSSELNVNALLLGDSALYLCASSLFVGSLTDTQYFGPGTRLTVL.

This chain joins TRBV10-3 and TRBJ2-5; D is ambiguous. This CDR3 has 12 residues. Trimming removed 4 bases at V and 7 bases at J, with 10 bases between. Germline assignment: CDR1 ENHRY and CDR2 SYGVKD. The CDR3 DNA sequence: TGTGCCATCAGTGGTAGTAGTGGGACCCAGTACTTC. It specifies CAISGSSGTQYF.

This chain connects TRBV11-3 to TRBJ1-3; TRBD1 matches 10 bases. Germline V gives CDR1 SGHNT, CDR2 YENEEA. Trimming cost V 4 bases and J 4 bases; bases outside gene matches: 4. The CDR3 is 15 residues long. CDR3 loop: CASSSTTGGGNTIYF. The CDR3 nucleotides read TGTGCCAGCAGCTCTACGACAGGGGGCGGAAACACCATATATTTT.

The chain combines TRBV11-1 with TRBJ1-2; a possible D gene is TRBD1 (6 bases). V was trimmed by 1 base and J by 0 bases, leaving 6 bases between them. CDR3 size: 14 residues. Germline loops: CDR1 SGHAT, CDR2 FQDESV (reference sequence). CDR3 amino acids: CASSLGTANYGYTF. The CDR3 DNA is TGTGCCAGCAGCTTAGGGACAGCTAACTATGGCTACACCTTC. Together with reference TRBV11-1 and TRBJ1-2, the CDR3 gives the full variable domain: EAEVAQSPRYKITEKSQAVAFWCDPISGHATLYWYRQILGQGPELLVQFQDESVVDDSQLPKDRFSAERLKGVDSTLKIQPAELGDSAMYLCASSLGTANYGYTFGSGTRLTVV.

This clone was counted only a few times. CDR3 residues: CASSSVGYEAFF. The CDR3 DNA is TGTGCCAGCAGCTCCGTGGGATATGAAGCTTTCTTT. The gene calls are TRBV7-9 and TRBJ1-1; D ambiguous. The CDR3 contains 12 residues. V was cut by 4 bases and J by 7 bases, with 10 bases left in between. Germline V lookup: CDR1 SEHNR, CDR2 FQNEAQ (reference sequence).

The V gene is TRBV9, the J gene TRBJ1-3; D possibly corresponds to TRBD1 (5 bases). Trimming cost V 4 bases and J 0 bases, with 11 bases left between them. Per the germline V gene, CDR1 is SGDLS and CDR2 is YYNGEE. This CDR3 has 15 amino acids. As DNA, the CDR3 is TGTGCCAGCAGCTCAGGGTCCTCCTCTGGAAACACCATATATTTT. Its translation is CASSSGSSSGNTIYF.

The rearrangement uses TRBV28 and TRBJ1-1; 7 positions match TRBD1. V dropped 2 bases and J dropped 5; count of bases not matched to a gene: 14. This CDR3 region has 17 residues. Germline lookup yields CDR1 MDHEN and CDR2 SYDVKM. Here the CDR3 reads CASSLQTGPLLRTEAFF. The CDR3 DNA sequence: TGTGCCAGCAGTTTACAGACAGGGCCTCTTTTGAGGACTGAAGCTTTCTTT.